This entry concerns a single T cell receptor (beta chain). This clone has just a few counts. Which antigen it targets is not known. Base qualities were left out, and no much larger clone turns up one base away. Looking up the germline V gene yields CDR1 LGHNA and CDR2 YNFKEQ. For this chain, trimming is 0 bases at the V end and 7 bases at the J end, and the number of junction bases without a gene match is 6. Including the terminal cysteine and phenylalanine, the CDR3 comprises 15 residues. The kept DNA is CDR3 alone, 45 bases in frame from the first base. The cohort comprised fewer than 750 healthy bone marrow donors. At the time of sampling, all cohort members were nominally healthy, though unrecorded immune exposures were likely present. The donor was CMV seropositive and was included in the group of some 290 seropositive cohort members. A peripheral blood sample was collected from each donor, and TCR beta sequencing was performed on peripheral blood mononuclear cells. Genomic DNA was extracted from the blood cell samples with the Qiagen DNeasy Blood Extraction Kit.

To prepare the library, the immunoSEQ multiplex PCR assay was applied. For the multiplex PCR, a mixture combining 60 forward primers for TCR Vbeta segments and 13 reverse primers for TCR Jbeta segments was used. The CDR3 region of rearranged TCR beta genes was amplified from genomic DNA by a multiplex PCR assay. On the Illumina HiSeq System, the amplified TCR beta libraries were sequenced as 87-base-pair reads. Under the source paper's analysis protocol: A later analysis counted 65 million to 90 million unique TCR beta chains across the 666 repertoires, and some 11 million of these chains were shared by at least two donors. To remove PCR and sequencing errors, raw reads were error-corrected and collapsed into unique sequences using a nearest-neighbor algorithm that merged closely related sequences. Alignment of CDR3 sequences to IMGT reference sequences was used to assign V, D and J gene segments. For a sequence to be retained, a match of at least six nucleotides was required to both a V gene segment and a J gene segment. A rearrangement was called productive if the CDR3 had no stop codons and remained in frame with V and J, and every other rearrangement was called non-productive. CDR3 was defined according to IMGT convention as the region running from the second conserved V-encoded cysteine to the conserved J-encoded phenylalanine. The earlier analysis of some 580 of the donors excluded any sequence lacking an unambiguous match to a single V gene segment. An earlier analysis of 550 to 650 of the donors classified V segments as functional when productive rearrangements were above 56.7% and as segregating when the standard deviation between donors was above 5%. A statistical classification framework was developed to diagnose cytomegalovirus status using the catalog of TCR beta chain sequences. V and J gene assignment, in a later analysis, came from comparing TCR nucleotide sequences with IMGT/GENE-DB human TR gene sequences. In a later analysis, CDR3 sequences and most-parsimonious VDJ recombination scenarios were assigned using the TCRdist pipeline. In a later analysis, each TCR beta chain was defined by its CDR3 amino acid sequence together with its V-gene family, and reads lacking a unique V-gene family were excluded. A later analysis removed 550 to 650 highly shared, low-generation-probability nucleotide sequences to deal with suspected cross-contamination and a sequencing artifact. In a later analysis, a clonal expansion index for each public chain was calculated from normalized within-repertoire ranks of inferred template counts. In a later analysis, generation probabilities were computed using a VDJ recombination model fitted to out-of-frame rearrangements, and the results were checked against IGoR. In a later analysis, hypergeometric tests were used to score TCR-TCR, TCR-HLA and TCR-CMV co-occurrence, with a repertoire-size bias correction applied to TCR pairs. In a later analysis, false discovery rates were estimated by permuting HLA or CMV assignments 20 times. In a later analysis, co-occurring TCRs were grouped using DBSCAN, with TCRdist sequence similarity added in when clustering inside HLA-allele-positive subsets. For co-occurrence clustering, repertoires with fewer than 30,000 or more than 120,000 public chains were excluded, along with five repertoires with anomalous nucleotide sharing. TCRdb stores this immuneACCESS table with in-frame sequences only. Part of the clones is absent; in the studies checked, under half of the shortfall reflects unresolved V genes, and no reason is known for the rest. V, J and clone size are taken as reported in that table, and D and trimming were inferred from the DNA itself. This sample lists about 160,000 clones; over 70% were detected once. The top ten constitute approximately 1.2% of the sample.

This sample was taken from a study of cytomegalovirus exposure and HLA in healthy donors (dated by TCRdb to about 2017). The study in broad terms: An earlier analysis of a few hundred of the donors reported 276 Gb of sequence data and 90 million to 120 million unique TCR beta sequences obtained from about 179 million T cells. About 280 gigabases of sequencing data and roughly 81 million unique TCR sequences made up an early release that covered 500 to 700 HLA-typed donors. Among the roughly 400 genotyped donors, approximately 81% belonged to the genetic ancestry cluster associated with self-reported Caucasian donors. The study was designed to test whether signatures of past pathogen exposure could be identified by cataloging public T cell receptors. The study profiled the T cell repertoires of 550 to 700 subjects by immunosequencing and related them to cytomegalovirus serostatus. Along with the roughly 610-subject first cohort, a separate validation cohort of around 120 different subjects was used. The study combined high-throughput TCR immunosequencing, statistical association of individual TCRs with disease status, and machine learning to predict cytomegalovirus infection status. In a later analysis, previously published TCR beta repertoires from 500 to 750 donors were re-analyzed and high-resolution HLA genotyping was added so that TCR occurrence patterns could be studied. The later analysis used no new phenotypic data to find candidate immune exposures, relying instead on TCR beta sequences and their occurrence across donors. To decide whether each TCR beta V gene segment behaved as functional or pseudogenic, an earlier analysis of some 580 of the donors relied on high-throughput TCR beta sequencing. Alongside the repertoire data, information on donor age, sex, ethnicity and CMV serostatus was compiled. In a later genetic analysis, genome-wide SNP genotypes for about 55% of the roughly 700 donors were used, and that subset was treated as a discovery cohort. Every repertoire in the discovery cohort had been generated on one and the same sequencing platform. HLA typing covered class I and class II loci at four-digit resolution. The number of donors typed differed by locus, with roughly 629-640 for A, B, C, DRB1 and DQB1, 522 for DQA1, some 570 for DPA1, and under 490 for DPB1. Four or five DR-DQ haplotypes were treated as single units for association and clustering because of strong linkage in the cohort. Among roughly 370 genotyped donors of the cohort, an average of about 240,000 unique TCR beta nucleotide sequences were sequenced per donor, around 20% of them non-productive. The full study reports these points: Sequencing depth was assumed to be roughly uniform across donors in the presence/absence analyses, though that assumption may not hold. Assigning TCR associations to individual alleles was difficult when HLA alleles, especially DR and DQ, strongly co-occurred. A later analysis associated 15,000 to 20,000 TCR beta sequences with specific HLA alleles at a false discovery rate of 0.05. Correlated functional status among segregating V segments might be attributable to linkage disequilibrium, but an unknown experimental factor could not be ruled out. According to a later genetic analysis, donors in an Asian-associated ancestry cluster had fewer N-insertions in productive TCRs than the approximately 690-donor mean. A cluster of highly shared sequence variants was judged likely to be a technical artifact of the sequencing pipeline. Most TCR sequences were seen in very few donors, while some public TCRs were found in many individuals. Several of the top co-occurrence clusters appeared to be linked to parvovirus B19, influenza, CMV and Epstein-Barr virus, according to a later analysis. In an earlier analysis of around 600 of the donors, most TCR beta V segments appeared in productive rearrangements about 90% or about 30% of the time, broadly matching IMGT annotations. The study gave a list of about 150 TCR beta chains associated with cytomegalovirus. A further reported finding was that TCR beta sequences accurately predicted the HLA-A and HLA-B alleles for most subjects in the first cohort. In vitro tests confirmed that a few of the cytomegalovirus-associated TCR beta chains recognize cytomegalovirus antigens. The 87-base-pair reads could not distinguish some IMGT-functional V segments, including TRBV6-2 and TRBV6-3, so those segments were excluded. CMV serostatus was the only immune exposure information available for the cohort. In a later genetic analysis, a missense DCLRE1C variant was associated with V-gene and J-gene trimming of TCR beta chains, and the association was replicated in an independent cohort. In a later analysis, HLA-associated TCR beta chains showed more clonal expansion and lower generation probabilities than non-associated chains that were equally common. Because counts were too low, 15 to 20 rarely observed V segments, including chromosome 9 orphons, were excluded from the earlier analysis of fewer than 650 of the donors. Because HLA typing was unavailable for some donors at each locus, only the typed subset was used in association tests. The authors suggested that the approach could potentially be generalized to other disease states and immunological phenotypes. In a later analysis, the rate of TCR association differed among HLA loci, with DRB1 alleles having the most associated TCRs and HLA-C alleles having the fewest. The classifier was reported to diagnose cytomegalovirus status with high specificity and sensitivity in both the original and validation cohorts. In this cohort, only TCR beta chains were sequenced, and detectable features were limited by the absence of alpha or paired-chain data. A later analysis found that most CMV-associated TCR beta chains appeared HLA-restricted, with HLA associations seemingly driven largely by CMV exposure.

The chain couples TRBV4-2 to TRBJ2-1, with 7 bases in between that match TRBD2. Sequenced: PBMCs. The clonotype comes from a middle-aged man in good health and CMV-seropositive. The CDR3 reads CASSQDWDSGNEQFF. The nucleotides read TGTGCCAGCAGCCAAGATTGGGATAGCGGGAATGAGCAGTTCTTC.